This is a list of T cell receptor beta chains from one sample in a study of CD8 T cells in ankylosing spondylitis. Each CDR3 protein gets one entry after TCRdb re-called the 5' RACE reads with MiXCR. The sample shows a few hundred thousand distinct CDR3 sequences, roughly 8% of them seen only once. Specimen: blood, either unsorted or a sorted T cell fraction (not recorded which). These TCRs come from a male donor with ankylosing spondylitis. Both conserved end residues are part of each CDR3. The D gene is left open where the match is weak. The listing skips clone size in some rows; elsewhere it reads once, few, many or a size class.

cdr3_aa: CASRRQGSGVNTEAFF
cdr3_nt: TGTGCCAGCAGGAGACAGGGGAGTGGAGTGAACACTGAAGCTTTCTTT
d_call: TRBD1
j_call: TRBJ1-1
clone_size: few
v_call: TRBV5-5

cdr3_aa: CASSLIVAGLENEQFF
cdr3_nt: TGTGCCAGCAGCTTAATCGTAGCGGGATTGGAGAATGAGCAGTTCTTC
d_call: TRBD2
j_call: TRBJ2-1
clone_size: .
v_call: TRBV7-9

cdr3_aa: CAIRGTGASGQDEYTF
cdr3_nt: TGTGCCATCAGAGGGACAGGCGCGTCCGGCCAGGACGAGTACACCTTC
d_call: TRBD1
j_call: TRBJ1-2
clone_size: few
v_call: TRBV10-3

cdr3_aa: CASLYRGTQYF
cdr3_nt: TGTGCCAGCCTCTACCGGGGCACCCAGTACTTC
d_call: .
j_call: TRBJ2-5
clone_size: few
v_call: TRBV12-3/TRBV12-4

cdr3_aa: CASSTKRSFAPLHF
cdr3_nt: TGTGCCAGCAGCACGAAGCGTTCGTTCGCACCCCTCCACTTT
d_call: .
j_call: TRBJ1-6
clone_size: .
v_call: TRBV12-3/TRBV12-4

cdr3_aa: CASSYSKYDTIYF
cdr3_nt: TGTGCCAGCAGTTACTCGAAGTATGACACCATATATTTT
d_call: .
j_call: TRBJ1-3
clone_size: many
v_call: TRBV6-6

cdr3_aa: CASQGRGPNTEAFF
cdr3_nt: TGCGCCAGTCAGGGCAGGGGGCCAAACACTGAAGCTTTCTTT
d_call: TRBD1
j_call: TRBJ1-1
clone_size: .
v_call: TRBV5-1

cdr3_aa: CASSGKRDNNEQFF
cdr3_nt: TGTGCCAGCAGTGGGAAGCGGGACAACAATGAGCAGTTCTTC
d_call: .
j_call: TRBJ2-1
clone_size: many
v_call: TRBV9

cdr3_aa: CATSAATGGDYNEQFF
cdr3_nt: TGTGCCACCAGTGCCGCCACAGGGGGCGACTACAATGAGCAGTTCTTC
d_call: TRBD1
j_call: TRBJ2-1
clone_size: .
v_call: TRBV24-1

cdr3_aa: CASSQGDGYNSPLHF
cdr3_nt: TGCGCCAGCAGCCAAGGGGACGGCTATAATTCACCCCTCCACTTT
d_call: .
j_call: TRBJ1-6
clone_size: many
v_call: TRBV4-1

cdr3_aa: CSAGAVSYTEAFF
cdr3_nt: TGCAGTGCTGGAGCCGTCAGTTACACTGAAGCTTTCTTT
d_call: .
j_call: TRBJ1-1
clone_size: .
v_call: TRBV20-1

cdr3_aa: CSVSGVSGNTIYF
cdr3_nt: TGCAGCGTTTCGGGAGTAAGTGGAAACACCATATATTTT
d_call: .
j_call: TRBJ1-3
clone_size: many
v_call: TRBV29-1

cdr3_aa: CASSQSAASGSSQYF
cdr3_nt: TGCGCCAGCAGCCAATCGGCGGCGAGCGGGAGTTCCCAGTACTTC
d_call: TRBD2
j_call: TRBJ2-5
clone_size: few
v_call: TRBV4-1

cdr3_aa: CASRLRQGYEQFF
cdr3_nt: TGTGCCAGCAGATTAAGACAGGGGTATGAGCAGTTCTTC
d_call: TRBD1
j_call: TRBJ2-1
clone_size: few
v_call: TRBV13

cdr3_aa: CSARLRLGPYEQYF
cdr3_nt: TGCAGTGCTAGGTTGAGACTAGGTCCCTACGAGCAGTACTTC
d_call: .
j_call: TRBJ2-7
clone_size: many
v_call: TRBV20-1

cdr3_aa: CASSQVERNQPQHF
cdr3_nt: TGCGCCAGCAGCCAAGTAGAACGTAATCAGCCCCAGCATTTT
d_call: .
j_call: TRBJ1-5
clone_size: few
v_call: TRBV4-1

cdr3_aa: CASSHRQGTGLFF
cdr3_nt: TGTGCCAGCAGCCACCGACAGGGGACAGGACTGTTTTTT
d_call: TRBD1
j_call: TRBJ1-4
clone_size: .
v_call: TRBV7-2

cdr3_aa: CSARDAGTPYEQYF
cdr3_nt: TGCAGTGCTAGAGATGCAGGGACCCCCTACGAGCAGTACTTC
d_call: .
j_call: TRBJ2-7
clone_size: few
v_call: TRBV20-1

cdr3_aa: CASSQGGTAYGYTF
cdr3_nt: TGTGCCAGCAGCCAAGGCGGGACAGCCTATGGCTACACCTTC
d_call: TRBD1
j_call: TRBJ1-2
clone_size: many
v_call: TRBV3-1

cdr3_aa: CASATGYGNTIYF
cdr3_nt: TGTGCCAGCGCGACAGGGTATGGAAACACCATATATTTT
d_call: TRBD1
j_call: TRBJ1-3
clone_size: few
v_call: TRBV7-9

cdr3_aa: CASSLTQGGTEAFF
cdr3_nt: TGTGCCAGCAGCTTGACCCAAGGAGGCACTGAAGCTTTCTTT
d_call: .
j_call: TRBJ1-1
clone_size: many
v_call: TRBV5-6

cdr3_aa: CASSTPTGDHDTEAFF
cdr3_nt: TGTGCCAGCAGTACCCCGACAGGGGATCACGACACTGAAGCTTTCTTT
d_call: TRBD1
j_call: TRBJ1-1
clone_size: many
v_call: TRBV27

cdr3_aa: CASSPFSFGTNEKLFF
cdr3_nt: TGTGCCAGCTCACCTTTCAGTTTTGGAACTAATGAAAAACTGTTTTTT
d_call: .
j_call: TRBJ1-4
clone_size: few
v_call: TRBV18

cdr3_aa: CASSPGAGVRDEQFF
cdr3_nt: TGTGCCAGCAGTCCAGGGGCGGGAGTAAGGGATGAGCAGTTCTTC
d_call: .
j_call: TRBJ2-1
clone_size: many
v_call: TRBV12-3/TRBV12-4

cdr3_aa: CASSQERLRFNGYTF
cdr3_nt: TGCGCCAGCAGCCAAGAGAGGTTACGATTCAATGGCTACACCTTC
d_call: .
j_call: TRBJ1-2
clone_size: .
v_call: TRBV4-3

cdr3_aa: CASSSRTGGYTF
cdr3_nt: TGTGCCAGCAGTTCCAGGACAGGCGGCTACACCTTC
d_call: TRBD1
j_call: TRBJ1-2
clone_size: .
v_call: TRBV27

cdr3_aa: CSARRLSSTDTQYF
cdr3_nt: TGCAGTGCTAGGAGACTCTCTAGCACAGATACGCAGTATTTT
d_call: .
j_call: TRBJ2-3
clone_size: few
v_call: TRBV20-1

cdr3_aa: CASSFKGSGNTIYF
cdr3_nt: TGTGCCAGCAGCTTTAAGGGATCCGGAAACACCATATATTTT
d_call: .
j_call: TRBJ1-3
clone_size: .
v_call: TRBV7-2

cdr3_aa: CASSLSAAINTEAFF
cdr3_nt: TGTGCCAGCAGTTTATCGGCAGCCATCAACACTGAAGCTTTCTTT
d_call: .
j_call: TRBJ1-1
clone_size: many
v_call: TRBV28

cdr3_aa: CASSYLHNYEQYF
cdr3_nt: TGTGCCAGCAGTTACCTCCACAACTACGAGCAGTACTTC
d_call: .
j_call: TRBJ2-7
clone_size: few
v_call: TRBV6-2/TRBV6-3

cdr3_aa: CSVEVGSGGFDEQYF
cdr3_nt: TGCAGCGTTGAAGTGGGTAGCGGGGGGTTCGACGAGCAGTACTTC
d_call: TRBD2
j_call: TRBJ2-7
clone_size: .
v_call: TRBV29-1

cdr3_aa: CASSLVLAGKETQYF
cdr3_nt: TGCGCCAGCAGCTTGGTTCTAGCGGGTAAAGAGACCCAGTACTTC
d_call: TRBD2
j_call: TRBJ2-5
clone_size: .
v_call: TRBV5-1

cdr3_aa: CASSPGLAGGPGDEQYF
cdr3_nt: TGTGCCAGCAGCCCGGGACTAGCGGGAGGGCCGGGGGACGAGCAGTACTTC
d_call: TRBD2
j_call: TRBJ2-7
clone_size: few
v_call: TRBV7-9

cdr3_aa: CASSFPTGTGEKQYF
cdr3_nt: TGTGCCAGCAGCTTTCCAACCGGGACAGGGGAGAAGCAGTACTTC
d_call: TRBD1
j_call: TRBJ2-7
clone_size: many
v_call: TRBV7-3

cdr3_aa: CASSPFSGPGETQYF
cdr3_nt: TGTGCCAGCAGCCCCTTCTCTGGGCCAGGGGAGACCCAGTACTTC
d_call: .
j_call: TRBJ2-5
clone_size: many
v_call: TRBV7-2

cdr3_aa: CASSLEGRGRFEKLFF
cdr3_nt: TGCGCCAGCAGCTTGGAGGGTAGGGGAAGGTTCGAAAAACTGTTTTTT
d_call: .
j_call: TRBJ1-4
clone_size: many
v_call: TRBV5-1

cdr3_aa: CASSGIYNEQFF
cdr3_nt: TGTGCCAGCTCTGGGATATACAATGAGCAGTTCTTC
d_call: .
j_call: TRBJ2-1
clone_size: many
v_call: TRBV7-8

cdr3_aa: CASSLRLAGTTDTQYF
cdr3_nt: TGTGCCAGCAGCTTACGTCTAGCGGGGACCACAGATACGCAGTATTTT
d_call: TRBD2
j_call: TRBJ2-3
clone_size: .
v_call: TRBV7-2

cdr3_aa: CASSWVPNYEQYF
cdr3_nt: TGTGCCAGCAGTTGGGTCCCGAACTACGAGCAGTACTTC
d_call: .
j_call: TRBJ2-7
clone_size: few
v_call: TRBV27